The clone carrying this T cell receptor (beta chain) was observed at least ten times. No antigen is known for it. With constant-segment primers, 5'RACE yielded cDNA libraries of TCR alpha and TCR beta that carried sample barcodes and UMIs. TCRdb ran MiXCR on the 5' RACE reads and lists one entry per CDR3 protein. The sample includes under 600,000 distinct CDR3 sequences, less than 25% of them seen just once. The record originates from a study of T-cell memory formation after mild COVID-19. Study overall: TCR clusters largely stayed donor specific.

Study results and limitations: Memory cells collected pre-infection included some clones that later responded, suggesting cross-reactive memory joined. Day 15 to 85 contracting clones showed balanced CD4/CD8; day 15 to 37 expanders favored CD4+.

The sequence was obtained from an adult woman who had mild COVID-19 (a few samples of this study predate the infection). Cell type and time point are not known. The sequenced sample was PBMCs or a T cell subset sorted from them (not recorded which).

The CDR3 spells CASRSGNTIYF. Here the CDR3 DNA reads TGTGCCAGCAGGTCCGGAAACACCATATATTTT. The gene calls are TRBV6-5 and TRBJ1-3; D is unclear. V lost 6 bases and J 4 bases, leaving 4 bases between the germline ends. CDR1 MNHEY and CDR2 SVGAGI come from the germline V gene. This CDR3 has 11 residues.